This note documents a single TCR beta chain sequence. This entry belongs to a study of OX40 agonist ivuxolimab in advanced cancers. Study in general: Intravenous ivuxolimab was administered to patients every 2 weeks at 0.01 to 10 mg/kg.

TCRdb's table, derived via immunoSEQ multiplex PCR, lists solely in-frame clones and lacks some. The sample yields roughly 100,000 clones, roughly nine tenths seen once. The V gene end was trimmed by 7 bases and the J gene end by 4 bases; junction bases not matched to a gene: 6. Germline CDR1 LGHNA, CDR2 YSLEER. This CDR3 has 15 amino acids. The TCR was taken from an adult with an advanced solid tumor such as melanoma, head and neck, liver or kidney cancer. The rearrangement joins TRBV4-3 to TRBJ2-3; 12 nucleotides line up with TRBD1. Sample: CD4+ or CD8+ T cells sorted from blood, taken in a trial of the OX40 agonist ivuxolimab. The CDR3 loop is CASTWDRGRADTQYF. CDR3 bases: TGCGCCAGCACCTGGGACAGGGGGCGAGCAGATACGCAGTATTTT.